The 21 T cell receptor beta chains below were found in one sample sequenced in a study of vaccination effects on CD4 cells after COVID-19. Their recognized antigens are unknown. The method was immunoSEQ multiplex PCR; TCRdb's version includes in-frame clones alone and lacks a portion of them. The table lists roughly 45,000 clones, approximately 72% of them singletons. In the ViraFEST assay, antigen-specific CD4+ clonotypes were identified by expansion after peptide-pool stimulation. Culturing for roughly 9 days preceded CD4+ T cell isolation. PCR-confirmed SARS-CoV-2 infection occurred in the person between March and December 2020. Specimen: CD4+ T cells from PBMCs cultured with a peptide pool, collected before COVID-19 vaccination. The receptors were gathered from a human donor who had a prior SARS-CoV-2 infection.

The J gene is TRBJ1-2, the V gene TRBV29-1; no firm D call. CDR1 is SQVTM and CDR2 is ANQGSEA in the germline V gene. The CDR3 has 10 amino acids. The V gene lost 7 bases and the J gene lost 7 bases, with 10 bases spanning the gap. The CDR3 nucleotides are TGCAGCGCCTGGTTCTTTGGCTACACCTTC. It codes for CSAWFFGYTF.

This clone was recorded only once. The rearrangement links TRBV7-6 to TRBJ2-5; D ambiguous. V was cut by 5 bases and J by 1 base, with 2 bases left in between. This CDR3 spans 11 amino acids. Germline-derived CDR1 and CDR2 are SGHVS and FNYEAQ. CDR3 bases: TGTGCCAGCAGCCGCCAAGAGACCCAGTACTTC. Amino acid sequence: CASSRQETQYF. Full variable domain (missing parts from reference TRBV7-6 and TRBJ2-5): GAGVSQSPRYKVTKRGQDVALRCDPISGHVSLYWYRQALGQGPEFLTYFNYEAQQDKSGLPNDRFSAERPEGSISTLTIQRTEQRDSAMYRCASSRQETQYFGPGTRLLVL.

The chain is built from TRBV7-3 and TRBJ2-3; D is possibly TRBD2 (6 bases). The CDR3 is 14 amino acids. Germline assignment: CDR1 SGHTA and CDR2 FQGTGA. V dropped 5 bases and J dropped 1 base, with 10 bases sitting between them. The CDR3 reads CASSGIAGTDTQYF. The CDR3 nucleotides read TGTGCCAGCAGCGGTATAGCGGGCACAGATACGCAGTATTTT.

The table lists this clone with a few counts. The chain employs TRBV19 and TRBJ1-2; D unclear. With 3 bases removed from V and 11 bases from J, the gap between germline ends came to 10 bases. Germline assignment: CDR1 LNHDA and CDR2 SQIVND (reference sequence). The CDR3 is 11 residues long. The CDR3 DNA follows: TGTGCCAGTAGTATCGAGGGTGGATACACCTTC. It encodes CASSIEGGYTF.

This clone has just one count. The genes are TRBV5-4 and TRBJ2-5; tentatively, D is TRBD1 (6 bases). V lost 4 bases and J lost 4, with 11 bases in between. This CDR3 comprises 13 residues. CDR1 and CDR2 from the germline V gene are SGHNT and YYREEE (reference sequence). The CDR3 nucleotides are TGTGCCAGCAGCAAGGACAGAGGAGAGACCCAGTACTTC. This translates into CASSKDRGETQYF.

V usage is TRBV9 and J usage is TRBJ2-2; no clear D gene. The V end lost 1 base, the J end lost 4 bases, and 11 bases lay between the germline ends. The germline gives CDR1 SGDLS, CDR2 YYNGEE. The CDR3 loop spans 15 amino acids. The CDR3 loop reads CASSVSPRITGELFF. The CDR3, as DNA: TGTGCCAGCAGCGTATCGCCCCGTATCACCGGGGAGCTGTTTTTT.

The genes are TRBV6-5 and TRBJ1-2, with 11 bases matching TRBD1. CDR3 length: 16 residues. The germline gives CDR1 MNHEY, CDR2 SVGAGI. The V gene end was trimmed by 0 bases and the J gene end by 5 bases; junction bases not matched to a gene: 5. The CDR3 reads CASSYSRTGGGYGYTF. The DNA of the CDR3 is TGTGCCAGCAGTTACTCTCGGACAGGGGGCGGGTATGGCTACACCTTC.

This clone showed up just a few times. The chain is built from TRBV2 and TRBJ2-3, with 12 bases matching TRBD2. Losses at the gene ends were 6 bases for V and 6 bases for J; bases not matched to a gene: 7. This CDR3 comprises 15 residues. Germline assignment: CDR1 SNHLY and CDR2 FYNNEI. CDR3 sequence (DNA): TGTGCCAGCAGCGTACTAGCGGGGGGAGGGGATACGCAGTATTTT. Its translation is CASSVLAGGGDTQYF.

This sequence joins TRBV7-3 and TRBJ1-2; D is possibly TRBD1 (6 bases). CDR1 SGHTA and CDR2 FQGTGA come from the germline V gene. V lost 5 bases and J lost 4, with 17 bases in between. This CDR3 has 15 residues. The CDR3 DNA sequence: TGTGCCAGCAGCCCGGATCCGGGACAAGTCTATGGCTACACCTTC. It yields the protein CASSPDPGQVYGYTF.

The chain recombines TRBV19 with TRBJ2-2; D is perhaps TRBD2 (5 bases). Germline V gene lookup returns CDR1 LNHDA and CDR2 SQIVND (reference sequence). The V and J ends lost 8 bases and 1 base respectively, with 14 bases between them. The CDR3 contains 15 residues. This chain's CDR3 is CASRSDGLNTGELFF. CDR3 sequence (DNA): TGTGCCAGTCGTTCGGACGGACTGAACACCGGGGAGCTGTTTTTT.

The CDR3 here is CASSQADSHSYEQYF. CDR3 in DNA: TGTGCCAGCAGCCAGGCCGACAGTCACTCCTACGAGCAGTACTTC. This chain uses TRBV3-1 (or the pseudogene TRBV3-2) with TRBJ2-7, with a weak D call TRBD1 (5 bases). The CDR3 spans 15 residues. Deletions cut 3 bases from V and 0 bases from J, with 12 bases between. Germline values: CDR1 LGHDT, CDR2 YNNKEL (reference sequence).

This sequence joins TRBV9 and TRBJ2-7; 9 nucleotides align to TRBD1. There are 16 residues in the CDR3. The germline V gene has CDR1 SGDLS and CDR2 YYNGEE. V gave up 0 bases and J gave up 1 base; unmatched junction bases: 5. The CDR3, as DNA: TGTGCCAGCAGCGTAGGCTCGGGACAGGGTTCCTACGAGCAGTACTTC. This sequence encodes CASSVGSGQGSYEQYF.

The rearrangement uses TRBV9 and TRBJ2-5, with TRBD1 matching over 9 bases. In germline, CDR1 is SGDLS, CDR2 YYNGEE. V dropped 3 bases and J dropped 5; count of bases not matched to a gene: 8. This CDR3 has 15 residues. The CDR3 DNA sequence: TGTGCCAGCAGCGCCCGACAGGGGGGCGTGGAGACCCAGTACTTC. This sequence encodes CASSARQGGVETQYF.

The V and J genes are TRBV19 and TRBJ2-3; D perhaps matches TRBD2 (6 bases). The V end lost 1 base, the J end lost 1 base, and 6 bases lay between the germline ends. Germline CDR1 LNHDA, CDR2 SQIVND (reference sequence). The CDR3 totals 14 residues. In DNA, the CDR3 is TGTGCCAGTAGTATAGGGGGGGGCACAGATACGCAGTATTTT. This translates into CASSIGGGTDTQYF.

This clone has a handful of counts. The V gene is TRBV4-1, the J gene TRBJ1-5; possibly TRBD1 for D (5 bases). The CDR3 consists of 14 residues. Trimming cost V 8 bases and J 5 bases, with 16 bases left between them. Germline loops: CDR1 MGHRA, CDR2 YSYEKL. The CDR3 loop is CASGVGVWDQPQHF. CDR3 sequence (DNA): TGCGCCAGCGGGGTAGGGGTCTGGGATCAGCCCCAGCATTTT.

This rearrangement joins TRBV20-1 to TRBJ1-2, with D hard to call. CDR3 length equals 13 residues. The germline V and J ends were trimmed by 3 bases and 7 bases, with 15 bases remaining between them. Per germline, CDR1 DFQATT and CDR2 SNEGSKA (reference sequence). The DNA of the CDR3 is TGCAGTGCTAGTGATCCGGGAGGTCGTGGCTACACCTTC. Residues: CSASDPGGRGYTF.

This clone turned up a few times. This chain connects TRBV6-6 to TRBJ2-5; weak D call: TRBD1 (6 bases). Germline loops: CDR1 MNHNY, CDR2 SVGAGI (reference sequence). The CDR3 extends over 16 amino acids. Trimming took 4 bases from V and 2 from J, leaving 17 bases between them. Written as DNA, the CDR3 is TGTGCCAGCAGTTTGGGACATGGGGCAGGACAAGAGACCCAGTACTTC. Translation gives CASSLGHGAGQETQYF.

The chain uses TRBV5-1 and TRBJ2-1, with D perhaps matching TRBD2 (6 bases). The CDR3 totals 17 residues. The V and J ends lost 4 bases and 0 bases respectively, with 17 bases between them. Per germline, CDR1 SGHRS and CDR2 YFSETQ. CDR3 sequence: CASSPRVAGSSYNEQFF. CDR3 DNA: TGCGCCAGCAGCCCCAGGGTCGCGGGAAGCTCCTACAATGAGCAGTTCTTC.

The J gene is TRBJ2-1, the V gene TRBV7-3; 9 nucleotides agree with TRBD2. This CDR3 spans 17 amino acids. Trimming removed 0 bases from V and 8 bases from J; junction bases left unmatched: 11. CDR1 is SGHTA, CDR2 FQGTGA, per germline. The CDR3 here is CASSLTPPAGGADEQFF. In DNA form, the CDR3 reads TGTGCCAGCAGCTTAACACCCCCAGCGGGGGGAGCGGATGAGCAGTTCTTC. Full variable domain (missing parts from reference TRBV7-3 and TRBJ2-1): GAGVSQTPSNKVTEKGKYVELRCDPISGHTALYWYRQSLGQGPEFLIYFQGTGAADDSGLPNDRFFAVRPEGSVSTLKIQRTERGDSAVYLCASSLTPPAGGADEQFFGPGTRLTVL.

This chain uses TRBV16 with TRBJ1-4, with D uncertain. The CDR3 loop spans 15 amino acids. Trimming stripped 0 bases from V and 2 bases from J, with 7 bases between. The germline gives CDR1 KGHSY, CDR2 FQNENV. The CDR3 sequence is CASSQSGKTNEKLFF. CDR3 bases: TGTGCCAGCAGCCAATCAGGGAAGACTAATGAAAAACTGTTTTTT.

This chain's CDR3 is CAISAYNQPQHF. The CDR3 DNA sequence: TGTGCCATCAGTGCGTACAATCAGCCCCAGCATTTT. The V call is TRBV10-3, the J call TRBJ1-5; unclear D gene. Between the trimmed V and J ends, which lost 4 bases and 3 bases, there was a span of 4 bases. CDR3 size: 12 residues. Per germline, CDR1 ENHRY and CDR2 SYGVKD.